A selection of T cell receptor beta chains follows, all from one sample in a study of blood T cell repertoires in COVID-19. Some clones are missing from TCRdb's copy, which holds only in-frame ones; the method was immunoSEQ multiplex PCR. The data hold around 79,000 clones, with approximately 80% observed a single time. Source material: peripheral blood. All receptors come from an older woman with acute or convalescent COVID-19. The CDR3 runs from the conserved cysteine through the conserved F or W.

v_call	j_call	cdr3_aa
TRBV4-1	TRBJ2-7	CASSQQDFLPSGDYEQYF
TRBV9	TRBJ2-5	CASSSSQGRGETQYF
TRBV20-1	TRBJ2-5	CSASPSGVRQETQYF
TRBV5-1	TRBJ2-1	CASRPYSSYNEQFF
TRBV5-1	TRBJ1-1	CASSSTGEAFF
TRBV20-1	TRBJ1-1	CSASARVRTNEAFF
TRBV5-1	TRBJ1-3	CARRQGWSGNTIYF
TRBV6-5	TRBJ1-2	CAIWTANYGYTF
TRBV3-1/TRBV3-2	TRBJ2-2	CATSGTGGPGELFF
TRBV3-1/TRBV3-2	TRBJ1-2	CASSQGPDTVYGYTF
TRBV4-1	TRBJ2-3	CASSQAKDLDTQYF
TRBV7-9	TRBJ1-4	CASSEDEKLFF
TRBV2	TRBJ1-1	CASTAGAGLGEAFF
TRBV9	TRBJ1-2	CASSPLRENYGYTF
TRBV6-5	TRBJ1-2	CASSSGQGAWDGYTF
TRBV15	TRBJ1-4	CATSRDFGGQGEKLFF
TRBV12-3/TRBV12-4	TRBJ1-5	CASSLRVQPQHF
TRBV10-2	TRBJ2-1	CAAGAGAPGEQFF
TRBV6-6	TRBJ1-2	CASSLQGGYTF
TRBV11-2	TRBJ1-3	CASSASQGLMDTIYF
TRBV5-1	TRBJ2-3	CASRANRGVGTDTQYF
TRBV11-2	TRBJ2-4	CASSLERGGALAKNIQYF
TRBV3-1/TRBV3-2	TRBJ1-1	CASSRTGARVEAFF
TRBV4-2	TRBJ2-7	CASSSRTNEQYF
TRBV11-3	TRBJ2-1	CASSSQGQGNNEQFF
TRBV27	TRBJ2-1	CASSPSLAGGYNEQFF
TRBV6-6	TRBJ1-5	CASSPLVSPNQPQHF
TRBV6-6	TRBJ1-5	CASSYSDTAPQPQHF
TRBV5-1	TRBJ2-3	CASSSRQGGPTDTQYF
TRBV5-1	TRBJ2-1	CASSSGTGTLGEQFF
TRBV2	TRBJ2-1	CASSKGVPNEQFF
TRBV19	TRBJ1-4	CASSNLELFNEKLFF
TRBV10-3	TRBJ2-5	CAISTSQGRTSGPNQETQYF
TRBV9	TRBJ1-4	CASSPGTVNEKLFF
TRBV3-1/TRBV3-2	TRBJ1-1	CASSQDGGTKAFF
TRBV11-2	TRBJ2-3	CASTMTGGTDTQYF
TRBV6-5	TRBJ1-2	CASSLTLNYGYTF